The present entry profiles one T cell receptor beta chain with its context. Its antigen specificity is not known. No per-base quality is available; no much larger clone lies one base away. CD8 naive samples consisted of CD45RO-negative cells that were positively selected for CCR7, yielding a CD45RA+CCR7+ population without TemRA cells. The donors were healthy, HIV-negative adults with no recently reported acute infections or vaccinations. Every donor was a Caucasian adult residing in Nashville, Tennessee, USA. Blood was obtained by leukapheresis, after which PBMCs were separated by Ficoll-Histopaque density gradient centrifugation and cryopreserved in liquid nitrogen vapor phase. Analytical flow cytometry was used to check the purity and quantity of each magnetically sorted T cell population. Genomic DNA was isolated from each sorted fraction and quantified by UV absorbance on a Nanodrop 2000c. This record comes from a study of shared clonotypes between healthy human individuals (dated by TCRdb to about 2020). Describing the broader study: The cohort included a few men and a couple of women between 18 and 49 years of age. For each donor, CD4 naive and CD4 memory were each given three plates, CD8 naive was given two plates, and CD8 memory was given one plate. To estimate repertoire size and how much clonotype sharing occurs between individuals, the study deeply sequenced the blood TCR repertoires of 5 or 6 healthy adults. To increase sequencing depth and limit assay-specific biases, TCR repertoire library preparation and sequencing were carried out by different laboratories using diverse techniques. Per donor, leukapheresis produced somewhere between about 0.94 and 9 billion PBMCs. What the authors observed across the whole study: Naive subsets generally had larger estimated clonotype richness than memory subsets. Even with the large sequencing depth, rarefaction of the sorted-subset datasets indicated that sequencing was incomplete. Across four donors, approximately 5% of naive CD4, roughly 3.5% of naive CD8, approximately 2.5% of memory CD4, and approximately 0.42% of memory CD8 clonotypes were shared. Pairwise subsampling led to the expectation that sequencing depth would affect the degree of clonotype sharing among donors. Because the study included only a small number of donors, the genetic and exposure-history diversity represented was limited. Compared with non-shared clonotypes, clonotypes shared by all four sorted-subset donors had higher generation probabilities. Sampling was restricted to blood, and TCR repertoires in tissue are likely to differ from TCR repertoires in blood.

Using the deep immunoSEQ assay, TCR CDR3 regions were amplified from genomic DNA by multiplex PCR. Extracted genomic DNA from each cell subset was distributed evenly across all wells of several immunoSEQ 96-well plates, and each plate was treated as a replicate. For sorted subsets, each replicate PCR was loaded with 200 ng genomic DNA, equivalent to 25,000 to 30,000 T cell genomes. Purified libraries were measured with a Qubit 3.0 fluorometer, size-checked on a Bioanalyzer 2100, and measured again with the KAPA Library Quantification kit. A separate single-read 150-cycle Illumina NextSeq 550 flow cell was used to sequence each immunoSEQ 96-well plate. Processing in the source paper ran as follows. Because the immunoSEQ output held only junctional sequences and lacked quality scores, the filtering could not match the filtering applied to full-length reads. Sequences were annotated with PyIR, a Python wrapper for IgBLAST v1.9, using IMGT germline references to assign V/J genes and CDR3. Reads were filtered out if the reads had weak V/J assignments (E-value above 1e-6), no CDR3, stop codons, out-of-frame junctions, or ambiguous translated residues. V3J clonotypes were defined as sequences sharing the same inferred V gene, J gene, and CDR3 amino acid sequence. The percentage overlap between two repertoires was calculated by dividing the number of shared unique clonotypes by the size of the smaller repertoire. RTK rarefaction, the Chao1 estimator, and Recon v2.1 estimates of unobserved clonotypes were used to assess repertoire richness. Generation probabilities were computed with OLGA for all TCRbeta clonotypes obtained by the gDNA method from a few donors. TCRdb carries this immuneACCESS record with in-frame sequences only. Its versions omit some clonotypes, under half of them owing to an unresolved V gene in the studies checked, with the rest unexplained. V and J calls and clone size follow that table, whereas D and trimming were derived from the DNA. The sample yields about 2 million clones; about 95% were counted once. More than 0.95% of the sample belongs to the ten largest clones.

Sequencing was done on a sample of naive CD8+ T cells sorted from blood. The label giving this sample's cell subset or site can be read as: CD45RA+CCR7+. The clonotype originates from a man between 18 and 29 years old in good health.

The CDR3 protein is CASSEWGTGNTIYF. The sequence in DNA is TGTGCCAGCAGTGAATGGGGAACTGGAAACACCATATATTTT. The chain employs TRBV6-1 and TRBJ1-3, with the D segment identity uncertain. CDR1 and CDR2 are read off the germline V gene as MNHNS and SASEGT. Deletion took 2 bases off V and 2 bases off J, with a span of 7 bases between the germline ends. From the cysteine up to the phenylalanine, the CDR3 has a length of 14 residues. The DNA shown is the 42-base CDR3, in frame from base 1.